The clone carrying this TCR beta chain was recorded a few times. Its specificity is unknown. The sample originates from a study of response to subunit inactivated influenza vaccine. The length of the CDR3 is 13 residues. Germline CDR1 SGDLS, CDR2 YYNGEE. The V segment lost 4 bases and the J segment 6 bases; nucleotides outside the gene matches: 4. General study findings and limits: Every seasonal influenza vaccination brings in few new T cells, the authors suggested.

Via MiXCR, TCRdb re-called the RT-PCR reads, giving one row per CDR3 protein. Here the sample spans about 520,000 distinct CDR3 sequences, less than 7.5% being singletons. This sequence originates from a man aged 50-75 years who received an inactivated influenza vaccine. The chain employs TRBV9 and TRBJ2-3, with 8 nucleotides matching TRBD2. The starting material was PBMCs from blood, obtained roughly 24 months after vaccination. The CDR3 nucleotides read TGTGCCAGCAGCAGACGACTAGCGGATACGCAGTATTTT. This gives the protein CASSRRLADTQYF.